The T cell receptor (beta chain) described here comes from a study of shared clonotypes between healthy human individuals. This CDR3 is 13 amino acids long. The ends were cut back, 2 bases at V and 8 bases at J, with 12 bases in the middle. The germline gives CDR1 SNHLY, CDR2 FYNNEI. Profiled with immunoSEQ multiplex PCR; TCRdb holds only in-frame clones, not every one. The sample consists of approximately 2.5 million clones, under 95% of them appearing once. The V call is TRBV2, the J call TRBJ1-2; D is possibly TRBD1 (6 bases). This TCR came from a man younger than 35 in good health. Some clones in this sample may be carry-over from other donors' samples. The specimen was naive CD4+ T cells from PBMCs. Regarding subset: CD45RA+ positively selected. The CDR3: CASSELQGQGYTF. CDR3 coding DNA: TGTGCCAGCAGTGAACTCCAGGGACAAGGCTACACCTTC.